The 20 T cell receptor beta chains below were found in one sample sequenced in a study of a mutant IDH1 vaccine in newly diagnosed glioma. Time point meaning: week 23, last vaccination. The content of each vaccine dose was 300 ug of mutant IDH1 20-mer peptide, and topical imiquimod accompanied it. Antigens of these TCRs are unknown. The repertoire was sequenced with immunoSEQ multiplex PCR; TCRdb's copy has only in-frame clones and lacks some. The sample records approximately 60,000 clones, approximately 81% being singletons. Sequencing was performed on PBMCs, taken from a glioma patient whose treatment included an IDH1 peptide vaccine. All receptors derive from a man aged 30 to 45 with glioma.

The rearrangement joins TRBV29-1 to TRBJ1-2; D might be TRBD1 (5 bases). Germline V gives CDR1 SQVTM, CDR2 ANQGSEA. V gave up 1 base and J gave up 1 base, with 13 bases separating them. The length of the CDR3 is 15 residues. CDR3 sequence reads: CSVEGGTDFNYGYTF. Here the CDR3 DNA reads TGCAGCGTTGAAGGCGGGACGGACTTTAACTATGGCTACACCTTC.

V usage is TRBV5-4 and J usage is TRBJ2-1, with 7 bases that match TRBD1. Germline loops: CDR1 SGHNT, CDR2 YYREEE (reference sequence). Losses at the gene ends were 2 bases for V and 5 bases for J; bases not matched to a gene: 7. The CDR3 runs 15 residues. In nucleotides, the CDR3 is TGTGCCAGCAGCTTAGACAGGGTCAGACACAATGAGCAGTTCTTC. Its translation: CASSLDRVRHNEQFF.

The chain combines TRBV6-5 with TRBJ1-1; D is perhaps TRBD1 (5 bases). Trimming cost V 6 bases and J 11 bases, with 25 bases left between them. This CDR3 region has 15 residues. In germline, CDR1 is MNHEY, CDR2 SVGAGI. CDR3 in amino acids: CASSIRTHSLRAAFF. As DNA, the CDR3 is TGTGCCAGCAGCATTAGGACACACTCTCTCAGGGCGGCTTTCTTT.

This clone was seen only a few times. The V and J genes are TRBV9 and TRBJ2-5; 8 nucleotides agree with TRBD2. Germline V gene lookup returns CDR1 SGDLS and CDR2 YYNGEE. Germline trimming cut 5 bases from V and 5 bases from J; bases unmatched to any gene: 17. The CDR3 extends over 17 amino acids. Here the CDR3 DNA reads TGTGCCAGCAGTCCCGGCTCCTTCGGGGGGGCCGGGGAGACCCAGTACTTC. Amino acid sequence: CASSPGSFGGAGETQYF.

In its sample, this clone was seen once. The chain combines TRBV5-6 with TRBJ2-5; TRBD2 might be the D (5 bases). Germline loops: CDR1 SGHDT, CDR2 YYEEEE. V was pared by 2 bases and J by 5 bases, with 10 bases between. CDR3 length equals 13 residues. Here the CDR3 reads CASSLEGWETQYF. The CDR3 region has the DNA TGTGCCAGCAGCTTAGAGGGTTGGGAGACCCAGTACTTC. Looking up the rest from reference TRBV5-6 and TRBJ2-5 gives the full variable domain: DAGVTQSPTHLIKTRGQQVTLRCSPKSGHDTVSWYQQALGQGPQFIFQYYEEEERQRGNFPDRFSGHQFPNYSSELNVNALLLGDSALYLCASSLEGWETQYFGPGTRLLVL.

V gene TRBV19 combines with J gene TRBJ1-5; no definite D call. This CDR3 spans 17 amino acids. Germline V lookup: CDR1 LNHDA, CDR2 SQIVND (reference sequence). The V end was cut by 6 bases, the J end by 0 bases, with 18 bases between. CDR3 residues: CASRPDAWIYSNQPQHF. CDR3 sequence (DNA): TGTGCCAGTAGGCCGGACGCGTGGATATATAGCAATCAGCCCCAGCATTTT.

The V gene is TRBV10-3, the J gene TRBJ2-2; 8 bases match TRBD1. Trimming removed 2 bases from V and 1 base from J; junction bases left unmatched: 3. Germline V CDR1 and CDR2: ENHRY, SYGVKD. The CDR3 has 16 residues. CDR3 nucleotide sequence: TGTGCCATCAGTGAGCCCGGACAGGGGAACACCGGGGAGCTGTTTTTT. Translation gives CAISEPGQGNTGELFF.

This chain links TRBV6-6 with TRBJ2-2; maybe TRBD1 (5 bases). Germline CDR1 MNHNY, CDR2 SVGAGI (reference sequence). Trimming removed 5 bases at V and 11 bases at J, with 12 bases between. The CDR3 extends over 12 amino acids. CDR3 residues: CASSLLRVELFF. The CDR3 DNA reads TGTGCCAGCAGTCTTCTCAGGGTTGAGCTGTTTTTT.

This clone was counted once. DNA for the CDR3: TGTGCCAGTAGTATAGATCGCGGGCCCCGCGGGGAGACCCAGTACTTC. Amino acids: CASSIDRGPRGETQYF. The chain recombines TRBV19 with TRBJ2-5; tentative D call: TRBD2 (5 bases). Germline CDR1 is LNHDA and CDR2 is SQIVND (reference sequence). This CDR3 is built from 16 residues. V lost 0 bases, J lost 5 bases, and 16 bases lay in between.

Written as DNA, the CDR3 is TGTGCCAGCAGTGTTGTGGGACAGGGCGGCGGCTACACCTTC. This codes for CASSVVGQGGGYTF. The gene calls are TRBV6-6 and TRBJ1-2; 9 positions match TRBD1. This CDR3 has 14 residues. From germline, CDR1 is MNHNY and CDR2 SVGAGI (reference sequence). The V gene end was trimmed by 5 bases and the J gene end by 8 bases; junction bases not matched to a gene: 9.

This rearrangement joins TRBV27 to TRBJ2-4; 9 positions agree with TRBD1. Germline V gene data show CDR1 as MNHEY and CDR2 as SMNVEV (reference sequence). This CDR3 is 14 amino acids long. With 4 bases clipped from V and 6 bases from J, the junction kept 4 bases outside the gene matches. The CDR3 loop reads CASSSGQGLNIQYF. In DNA, the CDR3 is TGTGCCAGCAGTTCCGGACAGGGGTTAAACATTCAGTACTTC.

This clone was observed once. V is TRBV4-1 and J is TRBJ2-2, with D possibly TRBD1 on 5 matching bases. CDR1 and CDR2 from the germline V gene are MGHRA and YSYEKL. This CDR3 has 16 residues. The germline V and J ends were trimmed by 4 bases and 0 bases, with 12 bases remaining between them. In DNA form, the CDR3 reads TGCGCCAGCAGCCGGGATGGACATGCGAACACCGGGGAGCTGTTTTTT. This encodes CASSRDGHANTGELFF.

This clone was counted once. CDR3 sequence reads: CASSPLGGGSYNEQFF. The CDR3 DNA reads TGTGCCAGCTCACCCCTTGGCGGGGGGTCCTACAATGAGCAGTTCTTC. This sequence joins TRBV18 and TRBJ2-1; 8 bases are a match to TRBD2. CDR1 and CDR2 from the germline V gene are KGHSH and LQKENI. With V trimmed by 3 bases and J by 1 base, 5 bases remained unmatched. This CDR3 has 16 residues.

J is TRBJ2-5 and V is TRBV11-2; unclear D gene. The tail of the sequence fits TRBJ2-7 better, so the J call may be wrong. In germline, CDR1 is SGHAT, CDR2 FQNNGV. This CDR3 comprises 13 residues. The CDR3 protein is CASSLQSSYEQYF. In DNA, the CDR3 is TGTGCCAGCAGCCTTCAAAGCTCCTACGAGCAGTACTTC.

The rearrangement joins TRBV6-1 to TRBJ1-6; no reliable D call. From germline, CDR1 is MNHNS and CDR2 SASEGT. Trimming shortened V by 0 bases and J by 10 bases, and 16 bases separated the two germline ends. The CDR3 is 16 residues long. CDR3 region: CASSEALLAIVSPLHF. DNA for the CDR3: TGTGCCAGCAGTGAAGCTCTTTTGGCAATTGTATCACCCCTCCACTTT.

The rearrangement uses TRBV19 and TRBJ2-1, with a tentative D call TRBD1 (6 bases). The CDR3 extends over 14 amino acids. Trimming left V 6 bases short and J 3 bases short, with 12 bases between. Germline CDR1 LNHDA, CDR2 SQIVND (reference sequence). The CDR3 nucleotides read TGTGCCAGTAGGACAGGTTCGAACTACAATGAGCAGTTCTTC. This codes for CASRTGSNYNEQFF.

For this clone: Within the sample, other DNA sequences also encode this same CDR3. The chain combines TRBV2 with TRBJ1-1, with unresolved D. Germline V gene sequence: CDR1 SNHLY, CDR2 FYNNEI. The CDR3 totals 15 residues. The V end was cut by 9 bases, the J end by 2 bases, with 19 bases between. In DNA, the CDR3 is TGTGCCAGTGGGATTGAACGAAGTAGCAACACTGAAGCTTTCTTT. It is translated as CASGIERSSNTEAFF.

The V and J genes are TRBV10-1 and TRBJ2-3; D might be TRBD2 (6 bases). The CDR3 extends over 15 amino acids. Germline V gives CDR1 WNHNN, CDR2 SYGVQD (reference sequence). Trimming left V 0 bases short and J 1 base short, with 8 bases between. CDR3 sequence: CASSESLAGTDTQYF. CDR3 DNA: TGCGCCAGCAGTGAGTCGTTAGCGGGCACAGATACGCAGTATTTT.

The chain couples TRBV5-4 to TRBJ2-1; D not certain. The CDR3 runs 12 residues. Trimming took off 0 bases at V and 12 bases at J, with 10 bases between the two ends. In germline, CDR1 is SGHNT, CDR2 YYREEE (reference sequence). The CDR3 DNA reads as TGTGCCAGCAGCTTGGTCGGAGATGCGCAGTTCTTC. Amino acid sequence: CASSLVGDAQFF.

The V gene is TRBV6-6, the J gene TRBJ1-4; tentatively, D is TRBD1 (5 bases). Deletions cut 7 bases from V and 3 bases from J, with 15 bases between. The germline gives CDR1 MNHNY, CDR2 SVGAGI (reference sequence). The CDR3 spans 15 residues. CDR3 nucleotides: TGTGCCAGCATCAAAGAGGGGACCGCTAATGAAAAACTGTTTTTT. Translation: CASIKEGTANEKLFF.